These 5 T cell receptor beta chains originate from one sample sequenced in a study of breast tumors, draining lymph nodes, adjacent tissues. The lymph nodes were axillary draining lymph nodes from breast cancer patients. TCRdb passed the multiplex PCR reads through MiXCR, listing each CDR3 protein once. The table lists around 170,000 distinct CDR3 sequences, roughly a third of them singletons, with about 4% in the top ten. The source material was axillary lymph node tissue. The receptors come from a female donor with breast cancer. Some clones in this sample may be carry-over from other donors' samples.

The sample holds many counts of this clonotype. This chain uses TRBV20-1 with TRBJ2-1, with TRBD2 matching 9 bases. The V segment lost 3 bases and the J segment 8 bases; nucleotides outside the gene matches: 11. This CDR3 has 15 amino acids. Per the germline V gene, CDR1 is DFQATT and CDR2 is SNEGSKA (reference sequence). The CDR3 region is CSASGGRASWDEQFF. CDR3 nucleotide sequence: TGCAGTGCTAGTGGCGGGAGGGCCTCTTGGGATGAGCAGTTCTTC.

Of note for this clonotype: A much larger clone is a single base away; this may be a read error. The chain carries TRBV14 and TRBJ2-7; possibly TRBD1 for D (6 bases). The CDR3 covers 13 residues. Per germline, CDR1 SGHDN and CDR2 FVKESK. CDR3 in amino acids: CAGSQTTGYEQYF. The CDR3 nucleotides are TGTGCCGGCAGCCAAACGACAGGCTACGAGCAGTACTTC.

CDR3 amino acids: CASSIRAGTGELFF. The CDR3 DNA reads TGTGCCAGTAGTATAAGGGCGGGCACCGGGGAGCTGTTTTTT. This rearrangement joins TRBV19 to TRBJ2-2, with D possibly TRBD2 on 5 matching bases. V was pared by 2 bases and J by 4 bases, with 8 bases between. The CDR3 covers 14 residues. Germline assignment: CDR1 LNHDA and CDR2 SQIVND (reference sequence).

This clonotype was detected ten times or more. The chain recombines TRBV12-3 or TRBV12-4 with TRBJ2-1; perhaps TRBD2 as D (5 bases). V was shortened by 4 bases and J by 6 bases, with 10 bases between the two germline ends. This CDR3 comprises 13 residues. CDR3: CASSSPGVNEQFF. DNA for the CDR3: TGTGCCAGCAGTTCCCCCGGGGTCAATGAGCAGTTCTTC.

Turning to this clonotype: A read error may account for a junction end that differs from germline. The chain couples TRBV10-2 to TRBJ1-6, with TRBD1 as a possible D gene (5 bases). Per germline, CDR1 WSHSY and CDR2 SAAADI. The CDR3 is 14 residues long. The CDR3 loop reads CASLGPDTKSPLHF. The DNA for the CDR3 is TGTGCCAGCTTGGGCCCGGACACTAAGTCACCCCTCCACTTT.